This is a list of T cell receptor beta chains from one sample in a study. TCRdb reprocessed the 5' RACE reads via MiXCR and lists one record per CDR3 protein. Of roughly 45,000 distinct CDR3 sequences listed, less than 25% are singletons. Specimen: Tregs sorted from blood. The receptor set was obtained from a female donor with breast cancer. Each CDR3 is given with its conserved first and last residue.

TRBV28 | CASSTGTSGYTGELFF
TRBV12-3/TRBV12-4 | CASSPSGVSVEQYF
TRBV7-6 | CASSSPAENTGELFF
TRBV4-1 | CASTRTGETYNEQFF
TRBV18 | CASSPRPGSKGDTQYF
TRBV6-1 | CASSEAVYRPGANVLTF
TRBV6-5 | CASSPYLPRESSYNEQFF
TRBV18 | CASSPPGDFVEQFF
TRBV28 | CASSQKRGGRETQYF
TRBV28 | CASSLTPRWDRLLAKNIQHF
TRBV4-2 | CASSQGLDSSYEQYF
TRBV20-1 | CSADGTRSEKSVSYNEQFF
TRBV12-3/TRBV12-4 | CASSTRDPREQFF
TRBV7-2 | CASSLVWEDTQYF
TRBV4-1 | CASSHVSGRASYEQYF
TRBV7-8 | CASSLGPTGTQYF
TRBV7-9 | CASSALGGWDTGELFF
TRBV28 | CASSPPDRVIQETQYF
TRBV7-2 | CASSFIREEESQYF
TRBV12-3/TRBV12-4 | CASKGLAGAETQYF
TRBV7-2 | CASSPPSGGLYNEQFF
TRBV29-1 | CSGLQGPFLGYAF
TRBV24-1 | CATSDLNGELGGYTF
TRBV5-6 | CASSLWGQGREKLFF
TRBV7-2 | CASTHHTRQYEQYF
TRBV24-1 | CATSDKTGIQETQYF
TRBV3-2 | CASSQRTGELFF
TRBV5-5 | CASSSPMGTSGFPNSGANVLTF
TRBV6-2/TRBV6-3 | CASSYGRNEQFF
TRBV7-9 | CASSLGASTEAFF
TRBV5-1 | CASSPSSGRTYEQYF
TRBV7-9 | CASSPWTGISYEQYF
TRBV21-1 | CASSKEGGASPGTDTQYF
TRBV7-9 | CASSPTGGHTDTQYF
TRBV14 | CASSLSPNTEAFF
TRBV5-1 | CASSLAPLAGQVDIQYF
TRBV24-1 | CATSENTSGEQFF
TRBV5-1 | CASSMGAGDTQYF
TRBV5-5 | CASSPERGISQHF
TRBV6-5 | CASSLSTRAPYEQYF
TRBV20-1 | CSARPTVYYQETQYF
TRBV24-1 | CATSDVTGGRETQYF
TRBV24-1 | CATSENHRGMAGELFF
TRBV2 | CASSVWDNYGYTF
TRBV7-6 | CASSLAGPRYEQYF
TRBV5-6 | CASSLVQAYGNEQFF